This TCR beta chain was captured by sequencing in a study of blood T cells in healthy people across ages. Points from the study as a whole: As age increased, TCR beta diversity per million T cells fell in a roughly linear fashion. No conclusive comparison of naive versus antigen-experienced cells was possible with unsorted PBMCs.

A J-beta primer mix and a sample-barcoded 5' primer were used in a second PCR of roughly 6 to 11 cycles. TCRdb reprocessed the 5' RACE reads via MiXCR and lists one record per CDR3 protein. The sample includes hundreds of thousands of distinct CDR3 sequences, 21% seen only once; the top ten take 3.5% to 4%. There are a few counts of this clonotype. Antigen specificity is unknown. Every donor provided roughly 10 milliliters of peripheral blood. V shed 5 bases and J 7 bases; nucleotides not matched to a gene: 12. CDR1 is LNHDA, CDR2 SQIVND, per germline (reference sequence). This CDR3 is built from 17 residues.

This rearrangement joins TRBV19 to TRBJ2-7; 15 nucleotides match TRBD2. The receptor's source is a man between 65 and 85 years old in good health. Source material: blood. The CDR3 DNA follows: TGTGCCAGTAGTGGATTGGGACTAGCGGGAGGCTCGGAAGAGCAGTACTTC. As protein: CASSGLGLAGGSEEQYF.